The 22 T cell receptor beta chains reported below all come from one sample, sequenced in a study of beta chain features in type 1 diabetes. The entirety of the isolated RNA underwent reverse transcription, so expressed TCRB transcripts were sequenced. The assay was immunoSEQ multiplex PCR, and TCRdb's table has in-frame clones only and misses some. Of about 340,000 clones in the sample, approximately 8% were seen once. Sequencing was performed on central memory CD4+ T cells from blood. The receptors originated from a woman between 18 and 30 years old in good health.

In the case of this clone: Other DNA sequences in this sample translate to the same CDR3. CDR3 sequence: CASSQAPQETQYF. The CDR3 DNA sequence: TGTGCCAGCAGCCAGGCCCCCCAAGAGACCCAGTACTTC. V and J are TRBV14 and TRBJ2-5, with D unclear. V shed 3 bases and J shed 1 base, with 6 bases lying between them. The V gene's germline CDR1 is SGHDN and CDR2 FVKESK. The length of the CDR3 is 13 residues.

This clone was seen a handful of times. V usage is TRBV15 and J usage is TRBJ2-2, with a tentative D call TRBD1 (5 bases). Between the trimmed V and J ends, which lost 2 bases and 6 bases, there was a span of 10 bases. CDR1 is LNHNV, CDR2 YYDKDF, per germline (reference sequence). The CDR3 runs to 14 residues. The CDR3 region is CATSRTGQSGELFF. The CDR3 DNA sequence: TGTGCCACCAGCAGAACCGGACAATCCGGGGAGCTGTTTTTT.

The V and J genes are TRBV27 and TRBJ2-3, with D hard to call. CDR1 and CDR2 (germline): MNHEY, SMNVEV (reference sequence). CDR3 size: 14 residues. Deletions cut 0 bases from V and 2 bases from J, with 6 bases between. The CDR3 reads CASSLSGFTDTQYF. CDR3 coding DNA: TGTGCCAGCAGTTTATCGGGGTTCACAGATACGCAGTATTTT.

In its sample, this clone was seen many times. The chain joins TRBV7-2 to TRBJ1-1; 7 bases align to TRBD1. The CDR3 runs 11 residues. CDR1 is SGHTA and CDR2 is FQGNSA in the germline V gene. V lost 5 bases to trimming and J lost 11 bases; unmatched junction nucleotides: 5. The CDR3 DNA sequence: TGTGCCAGCAGCCCTGGGACAGAGGCTTTCTTT. Residues: CASSPGTEAFF.

V gene TRBV30 combines with J gene TRBJ1-4; TRBD1 might be the D (5 bases). This CDR3 is built from 16 residues. CDR1 GTSNPN and CDR2 SVGIG come from the germline V gene (reference sequence). Trimming removed 0 bases at V and 0 bases at J, with 11 bases between. In nucleotides, the CDR3 is TGTGCCTGGAGTGTACGGGGGGAATCAACTAATGAAAAACTGTTTTTT. Residues: CAWSVRGESTNEKLFF.

Only a few counts were recorded for this clone. The chain uses TRBV11-2 and TRBJ1-1, with 7 nucleotides matching TRBD1. V trimming: 5 bases; J trimming: 5 bases; junction bases outside the gene matches: 2. The germline gives CDR1 SGHAT, CDR2 FQNNGV. The CDR3 is 12 amino acids. The CDR3 here is CASSLRGTEAFF. The CDR3 DNA sequence: TGTGCCAGCAGCCTCAGGGGGACTGAAGCTTTCTTT.

CDR3 loop: CASSQRPIETQYF. CDR3 in DNA: TGTGCCAGCAGCCAACGCCCGATTGAGACCCAGTACTTC. The V and J genes are TRBV4-2 and TRBJ2-5; D uncertain. Germline V lookup: CDR1 LGHNA, CDR2 YNFKEQ. CDR3 length: 13 residues. The ends were cut back, 2 bases at V and 5 bases at J, with 9 bases in the middle.

The chain joins TRBV5-4 to TRBJ2-7; TRBD2 aligns across 10 bases. This CDR3 is 15 amino acids long. Trimming removed 1 base from V and 3 bases from J; junction bases left unmatched: 4. Germline CDR1 and CDR2: SGHNT and YYREEE (reference sequence). In DNA form, the CDR3 reads TGTGCCAGCAGCTTGTGGTCTAGCGGGGGCTACGAGCAGTACTTC. Translated: CASSLWSSGGYEQYF.

This clone was seen more than once but under ten times. The rearrangement joins TRBV2 to TRBJ2-7, with D perhaps given as TRBD1 or TRBD2 (5 bases each). CDR1 is SNHLY, CDR2 FYNNEI, per germline. With 11 bases removed from V and 6 bases from J, the gap between germline ends came to 17 bases. The CDR3 loop spans 12 amino acids. The chain's CDR3 is CACLLMGVEQYF. CDR3 nucleotides: TGTGCCTGCCTCCTTATGGGGGTCGAGCAGTACTTC.

This clone was observed many times. The chain couples TRBV21-1 to TRBJ2-1; the D call of TRBD2 is as the table states it, not checked on the DNA. TRBV21-1 is described as a pseudogene. The CDR3 length is 15 residues. This CDR3 is CASSNPSGSRYEQFF. The CDR3 coding sequence is TGTGCCAGCAGCAACCCTAGCGGGAGTAGGTATGAGCAGTTCTTC.

This chain connects TRBV5-1 to TRBJ2-1, with a weak D call TRBD1 (5 bases). V lost 4 bases, J lost 0 bases, and 11 bases lay in between. CDR3 size: 15 residues. The germline V gene encodes CDR1 SGHRS and CDR2 YFSETQ. The CDR3 nucleotides are TGCGCCAGCAGCACCGTTGGGGCCTCCTACAATGAGCAGTTCTTC. Encoded protein: CASSTVGASYNEQFF.

This clone was recorded many times. This chain uses TRBV19 with TRBJ1-5, with a possible D match to TRBD1 (6 bases). The CDR3 length is 15 residues. Germline CDR1 and CDR2: LNHDA and SQIVND (reference sequence). Between the trimmed V and J ends, which lost 4 bases and 6 bases, there was a span of 16 bases. CDR3 sequence: CASSKGEAISQPQHF. CDR3 DNA: TGTGCCAGTAGTAAGGGGGAAGCCATAAGTCAGCCCCAGCATTTT.

This clone was observed many times. This chain links TRBV28 with TRBJ2-7, with unresolved D. This CDR3 comprises 12 residues. Germline V CDR1 and CDR2: MDHEN, SYDVKM. V gave up 4 bases and J gave up 4 bases, with 8 bases separating them. As DNA, the CDR3 is TGTGCCAGCAGTTCAAAGAGGTACGAGCAGTACTTC. Protein product: CASSSKRYEQYF.

This clone was counted a few times. J is TRBJ2-2 and V is TRBV4-2; 13 bases are a match to TRBD2. Germline loops: CDR1 LGHNA, CDR2 YNFKEQ. The CDR3 contains 17 residues. Germline trimming cut 1 base from V and 6 bases from J; bases unmatched to any gene: 5. CDR3 loop: CASSQALAGGASGELFF. The CDR3 region has the DNA TGTGCCAGCAGCCAAGCACTAGCGGGAGGGGCGTCCGGGGAGCTGTTTTTT.

This clone was seen a few times. The rearrangement joins TRBV7-9 to TRBJ1-1; D unresolved. CDR1 and CDR2 from the germline V gene are SEHNR and FQNEAQ (reference sequence). The CDR3 has 15 residues. V was cut by 4 bases and J by 0 bases, with 12 bases left in between. The CDR3 protein is CASSSLQIMNTEAFF. The CDR3 nucleotides are TGTGCCAGCAGCTCCCTACAGATCATGAACACTGAAGCTTTCTTT.

The CDR3 DNA sequence: TGCGCCAGCAGCTCCGGCCCCTCCTACGAGCAGTACTTC. This codes for CASSSGPSYEQYF. The chain couples TRBV5-1 to TRBJ2-7; D not resolved. The germline V and J ends were trimmed by 3 bases and 0 bases, with 7 bases remaining between them. Germline V CDR1 and CDR2: SGHRS, YFSETQ. This CDR3 has 13 amino acids.

This clone was detected a few times. This chain links TRBV11-1 with TRBJ1-4, with D hard to call. V shed 5 bases and J shed 0 bases, with 13 bases lying between them. Germline V gene lookup returns CDR1 SGHAT and CDR2 FQDESV (reference sequence). The CDR3 runs 16 residues. CDR3 amino acids: CASSQSPPATNEKLFF. The DNA of the CDR3 is TGTGCCAGCAGCCAATCGCCGCCTGCAACTAATGAAAAACTGTTTTTT.

At least ten counts were recorded for this clone. V and J are TRBV19 and TRBJ1-2; TRBD1 might be the D (5 bases). The ends were cut back, 6 bases at V and 3 bases at J, with 14 bases in the middle. The germline V gene encodes CDR1 LNHDA and CDR2 SQIVND (reference sequence). CDR3 length: 14 residues. CDR3 sequence reads: CASSLKQGDYGYTF. Here the CDR3 DNA reads TGTGCCAGTAGCCTTAAGCAAGGGGACTATGGCTACACCTTC.

DNA for the CDR3: TGTGCCAGCAGTTTACAGGGTAGCACAGATACGCAGTATTTT. This encodes CASSLQGSTDTQYF. The rearrangement joins TRBV28 to TRBJ2-3, with D possibly matching TRBD1 (5 bases). V lost 2 bases to trimming and J lost 0 bases, with 6 bases between them. In germline, CDR1 is MDHEN, CDR2 SYDVKM. CDR3 size: 14 residues.

This clone came up once. DNA of the CDR3: TGTGCCAGCAGTCCCTTCCGAGCCGCCTACGAGCAGTACTTC. This encodes CASSPFRAAYEQYF. V usage is TRBV27 and J usage is TRBJ2-7; no clear D. CDR1 is MNHEY, CDR2 SMNVEV, per germline (reference sequence). The CDR3 has 14 residues. Trimming removed 5 bases at V and 2 bases at J, with 13 bases between.

The genes are TRBV28 and TRBJ2-1; the match to TRBD2 covers 16 bases. This CDR3 has 17 residues. CDR1 is MDHEN and CDR2 is SYDVKM in the germline V gene. J gave up 2 bases and V 6 bases, and 4 bases lay outside the gene matches. In DNA, the CDR3 is TGTGCCAGCAGGCTCGGGACTAGCGGGAGGGCCTACAATGAGCAGTTCTTC. Its translation is CASRLGTSGRAYNEQFF.

This clone was observed a handful of times. V is TRBV7-2 and J is TRBJ2-5; maybe TRBD2 (6 bases). Germline CDR1 reads SGHTA; CDR2 reads FQGNSA. This CDR3 is 14 amino acids long. Trimming removed 7 bases from V and 4 bases from J, with 16 bases in between. CDR3 protein: CASTPRERAETQYF. CDR3 sequence (DNA): TGTGCCAGCACCCCGAGGGAGCGGGCAGAGACCCAGTACTTC.